Shown below are 26 T cell receptor beta chains from a single sample sequenced in a study of blood T cell repertoires in COVID-19. Method: immunoSEQ multiplex PCR; TCRdb's copy keeps in-frame clones and lacks some. The table includes about 140,000 clones, approximately 83% detected once. The material sequenced was peripheral blood. All receptors derive from a human donor in a cohort sampled during active COVID-19.

The chain employs TRBV19 and TRBJ1-5; 8 nucleotides align to TRBD1. V was clipped by 9 bases and J by 6 bases; unmatched bases: 7. This CDR3 is 13 amino acids long. Germline V CDR1 and CDR2: LNHDA, SQIVND (reference sequence). The CDR3 protein is CASPRTGPQPQHF. The CDR3 DNA sequence: TGTGCCAGCCCCAGGACAGGGCCTCAGCCCCAGCATTTT.

The rearrangement links TRBV28 to TRBJ1-1; D unclear. The CDR3 contains 14 residues. The V and J ends lost 0 bases and 1 base respectively, with 6 bases between them. Germline-derived CDR1 and CDR2 are MDHEN and SYDVKM. CDR3 bases: TGTGCCAGCAGTTTATGGGAGGGGAACACTGAAGCTTTCTTT. Protein sequence: CASSLWEGNTEAFF.

The chain uses TRBV7-3 and TRBJ2-5; TRBD1 matches at 8 bases. The CDR3 has 16 amino acids. Looked up from germline, CDR1 is SGHTA and CDR2 is FQGTGA. J was trimmed by 4 bases and V by 0 bases; bases with no gene match: 7. CDR3 sequence (DNA): TGTGCCAGCAGCTTAACGGGGCAGGGGGCCGGAGAGACCCAGTACTTC. Translated: CASSLTGQGAGETQYF.

This clone was observed a few times. CDR3 bases: TGTGCCAGCAGCTTCCAGGGGGCTAGCAATCAGCCCCAGCATTTT. This gives the protein CASSFQGASNQPQHF. This chain joins TRBV28 and TRBJ1-5; the match to TRBD1 covers 8 bases. Per the germline V gene, CDR1 is MDHEN and CDR2 is SYDVKM. The CDR3 consists of 15 residues. Losses at the gene ends were 6 bases for V and 0 bases for J; bases not matched to a gene: 4.

The V and J genes are TRBV6-1 and TRBJ2-1; D gene unclear. V was cut by 1 base and J by 5 bases, with 9 bases left in between. This CDR3 is built from 14 residues. Germline CDR1 is MNHNS and CDR2 is SASEGT. CDR3 in amino acids: CASSEEAHDNEQFF. CDR3 sequence (DNA): TGTGCCAGCAGTGAAGAAGCCCACGACAATGAGCAGTTCTTC.

The chain carries TRBV27 and TRBJ2-2; 10 nucleotides match TRBD1. CDR1 MNHEY and CDR2 SMNVEV come from the germline V gene (reference sequence). This CDR3 has 16 amino acids. The V gene end was trimmed by 3 bases and the J gene end by 4 bases; junction bases not matched to a gene: 5. The CDR3 spells CASSFGGQGSTGELFF. The CDR3 nucleotides are TGTGCCAGCAGTTTCGGGGGACAGGGGAGCACCGGGGAGCTGTTTTTT.

The chain carries TRBV24-1 and TRBJ2-3, with 14 bases identical to TRBD2. Germline V gene sequence: CDR1 KGHDR, CDR2 SFDVKD. J gave up 5 bases and V 2 bases, and 5 bases lay outside the gene matches. The CDR3 totals 17 residues. The CDR3 here is CATSDSRLAGGQDTQYF. The CDR3 DNA reads as TGTGCCACCAGTGATTCAAGACTAGCGGGGGGGCAAGATACGCAGTATTTT.

This clone was recorded a few times. This sequence joins TRBV7-9 and TRBJ1-4; 10 bases line up with TRBD1. The CDR3 contains 15 residues. With 4 bases clipped from V and 8 bases from J, the junction kept 7 bases outside the gene matches. Germline V gene sequence: CDR1 SEHNR, CDR2 FQNEAQ (reference sequence). Here the CDR3 DNA reads TGTGCCAGCAGCTCAACCGGGACAGGGGCCGAAAAACTGTTTTTT. Translation gives CASSSTGTGAEKLFF.

The chain recombines TRBV16 with TRBJ1-2; D is uncertain. Germline CDR1 KGHSY, CDR2 FQNENV. CDR3 length equals 13 residues. Trimming took 2 bases from V and 0 from J, leaving 4 bases between them. The CDR3 is CASSQPANYGYTF. The DNA of the CDR3 is TGTGCCAGCAGCCAACCTGCTAACTATGGCTACACCTTC.

J is TRBJ1-2 and V is TRBV24-1, with 7 bases lining up with TRBD1. Germline lookup yields CDR1 KGHDR and CDR2 SFDVKD. Unmatched junction bases numbered 7, after V lost 7 bases and J lost 6 bases. This CDR3 contains 13 residues. The DNA for the CDR3 is TGTGCCACCAGAAAGACAGGGATGGATGGCTACACCTTC. Translation: CATRKTGMDGYTF.

This clone was observed a handful of times. This chain links TRBV6-4 with TRBJ1-5; TRBD1 aligns across 9 bases. In germline, CDR1 is MRHNA, CDR2 SNTAGT. V was clipped by 3 bases and J by 6 bases; unmatched bases: 6. This CDR3 region has 15 residues. In nucleotides, the CDR3 is TGTGCCAGCAGTGAAAGGACAGGGGTAGGTCAGCCCCAGCATTTT. It encodes CASSERTGVGQPQHF.

This CDR3 reads CASSIPPQRGDYNEQFF. CDR3 sequence (DNA): TGTGCCAGTAGTATCCCCCCGCAGCGGGGGGACTACAATGAGCAGTTCTTC. The chain carries TRBV19 and TRBJ2-1; TRBD2 agrees at 9 bases. V was clipped by 3 bases and J by 3 bases; unmatched bases: 9. The CDR3 is 17 residues long. The germline V gene encodes CDR1 LNHDA and CDR2 SQIVND (reference sequence).

The chain combines TRBV11-3 with TRBJ1-6, with D possibly matching TRBD1 (5 bases). CDR3 length: 14 amino acids. The V gene's germline CDR1 is SGHNT and CDR2 YENEEA. Between the trimmed V and J ends, which lost 0 bases and 10 bases, there was a span of 10 bases. CDR3 residues: CASSLDQGGSPLHF. CDR3 nucleotide sequence: TGTGCCAGCAGCTTAGATCAGGGAGGATCACCCCTCCACTTT.

The chain has TRBV12-3 or TRBV12-4 and TRBJ1-2; 7 bases are shared with TRBD1. The CDR3 has 13 residues. The ends lost 5 bases at V and 4 bases at J; junction bases unmatched: 4. CDR3 bases: TGTGCCAGCAGTCCTCAGGGGGTCTATGGCTACACCTTC. Residues: CASSPQGVYGYTF.

The chain couples TRBV6-6 to TRBJ1-5; a possible D gene is TRBD1 (6 bases). The CDR3 is 13 residues long. Trimming took 8 bases from V and 7 from J, leaving 15 bases between them. CDR1 is MNHNY and CDR2 is SVGAGI in the germline V gene (reference sequence). CDR3 sequence (DNA): TGTGCCAGCCTCACAGGGCTTCGGCAGCCCCAGCATTTT. Translated, it gives CASLTGLRQPQHF.

DNA for the CDR3: TGTGCCAGCAGCCGGGGAACTAGCGGACCAGATACGCAGTATTTT. This sequence encodes CASSRGTSGPDTQYF. The V gene is TRBV5-6, the J gene TRBJ2-3, with 8 bases fitting TRBD2. J lost 4 bases, V lost 4 bases, and 8 bases had no gene match. The CDR3 is made up of 15 amino acids. Germline CDR1 SGHDT, CDR2 YYEEEE.

V and J are TRBV11-2 and TRBJ2-3; 7 bases line up with TRBD2. Germline CDR1 SGHAT, CDR2 FQNNGV. There are 14 residues in the CDR3. V trimming: 5 bases; J trimming: 3 bases; junction bases outside the gene matches: 5. The CDR3, as DNA: TGTGCCAGCAGCCCACTAGCGTTTACAGATACGCAGTATTTT. It encodes CASSPLAFTDTQYF.

The chain couples TRBV19 to TRBJ1-4; 7 positions match TRBD1. The length of the CDR3 is 15 residues. The V segment lost 5 bases and the J segment 2 bases; nucleotides outside the gene matches: 5. Per the germline V gene, CDR1 is LNHDA and CDR2 is SQIVND (reference sequence). The CDR3 region is CASSARTGTNEKLFF. The CDR3 bases are TGTGCCAGTAGTGCCCGGACAGGTACTAATGAAAAACTGTTTTTT.

The table lists this clone with a few counts. This sequence joins TRBV15 and TRBJ1-6; 8 bases match TRBD1. This CDR3 comprises 15 residues. Germline V gene data show CDR1 as LNHNV and CDR2 as YYDKDF (reference sequence). The V segment lost 6 bases and the J segment 7 bases; nucleotides outside the gene matches: 8. The CDR3 reads CATRAGQGGNSPLHF. In DNA, the CDR3 is TGTGCCACCAGGGCCGGACAGGGAGGCAATTCACCCCTCCACTTT.

This chain uses TRBV11-2 with TRBJ2-1; the match to TRBD1 covers 10 bases. Germline values: CDR1 SGHAT, CDR2 FQNNGV. After removal of 5 bases from V and 10 bases from J, the junction contained 5 bases not matched to a gene. This CDR3 comprises 13 residues. The CDR3 nucleotides read TGTGCCAGCAGCATGACAGGGGGCCTGGAGCAGTTCTTC. Translating it yields CASSMTGGLEQFF.

The rearrangement links TRBV27 to TRBJ1-1, with 11 bases that match TRBD1. The trim removed 5 bases at V and 6 bases at J, leaving 5 bases unmatched. The germline CDR1 and CDR2 sequences are MNHEY and SMNVEV (reference sequence). CDR3 length: 14 residues. The CDR3 region is CASSLRTGGSEAFF. CDR3 nucleotide sequence: TGTGCCAGCAGTCTTCGGACAGGGGGCTCTGAAGCTTTCTTT.

V and J are TRBV6-4 and TRBJ2-6; 7 bases match TRBD1. Germline loops: CDR1 MRHNA, CDR2 SNTAGT. J gave up 1 base and V 8 bases, and 5 bases lay outside the gene matches. The CDR3 is 15 residues long. This CDR3 reads CASSTTGSGANVLTF. The DNA of the CDR3 is TGTGCCAGCTCCACGACAGGGTCTGGGGCCAACGTCCTGACTTTC.

The V gene is TRBV2, the J gene TRBJ1-1, with a weak D call TRBD1 (6 bases). Trimming stripped 8 bases from V and 0 bases from J, with 13 bases between. Germline V gene sequence: CDR1 SNHLY, CDR2 FYNNEI. This CDR3 has 14 amino acids. CDR3 bases: TGTGCCAGCTTACAGGGAAGGGTGAACACTGAAGCTTTCTTT. Its translation is CASLQGRVNTEAFF.

The chain carries TRBV2 and TRBJ1-2; maybe TRBD1 (6 bases). The germline V gene has CDR1 SNHLY and CDR2 FYNNEI. This CDR3 region has 17 residues. V was pared by 0 bases and J by 0 bases, with 14 bases between. The CDR3 coding sequence is TGTGCCAGCAGTGAAGCGCTTCGGGGGGCGGCTAACTATGGCTACACCTTC. Its translation: CASSEALRGAANYGYTF. Using reference TRBV2 and TRBJ1-2 for the parts outside the CDR3, the full variable domain is EPEVTQTPSHQVTQMGQEVILRCVPISNHLYFYWYRQILGQKVEFLVSFYNNEISEKSEIFDDQFSVERPDGSNFTLKIRSTKLEDSAMYFCASSEALRGAANYGYTFGSGTRLTVV.

The rearrangement uses TRBV29-1 and TRBJ1-2; no clear D gene. Germline CDR1 reads SQVTM; CDR2 reads ANQGSEA. The CDR3 extends over 13 amino acids. The ends were cut back, 7 bases at V and 0 bases at J, with 12 bases in the middle. CDR3 sequence (DNA): TGCAGCGCCCAACTCGATACTAACTATGGCTACACCTTC. Translated, it gives CSAQLDTNYGYTF.

The V gene is TRBV7-2, the J gene TRBJ2-5; TRBD2 might be the D (5 bases). Germline V gene lookup returns CDR1 SGHTA and CDR2 FQGNSA. The CDR3 runs to 12 residues. Trimming took 5 bases from V and 5 from J, leaving 9 bases between them. The CDR3 reads CASSPQRETQYF. DNA for the CDR3: TGTGCCAGCAGCCCCCAGCGGGAGACCCAGTACTTC.